This T cell receptor (beta chain) originates from a study of OX40 agonist ivuxolimab in advanced cancers. Study overall: Cohort: approximately 83% men, mean age about 60, aged roughly 20 to 79.

The germline V gene has CDR1 MDHEN and CDR2 SYDVKM. V dropped 5 bases and J dropped 1; count of bases not matched to a gene: 8. CDR3 length: 16 amino acids. About this clone: Its antigen is not identified.

Drawing of blood for sampling happened at baseline, at cycle 4 day 1, and at cycle 7 day 1. Whole-study findings and limits: Researchers report that CD8+ T cells had, on average, more expanded clones than CD4+. The CD4+ and CD8+ T cells in the blood had expanded clonally by week 6 at 0.1 to 3.0 mg/kg.

Assay used: immunoSEQ multiplex PCR; TCRdb lists only in-frame clones, some missing. The sample yields under 65,000 clones, roughly 85% seen once. V is TRBV28 and J is TRBJ2-1, with 7 bases aligning to TRBD1. This material consisted of CD4+ or CD8+ T cells sorted from blood, taken in a trial of the OX40 agonist ivuxolimab. The receptor comes from an adult with an advanced solid tumor such as melanoma, head and neck, liver or kidney cancer. CDR3 protein: CASSKYRGKSYNEQFF. CDR3 nucleotides: TGTGCCAGCAGTAAATACAGGGGAAAATCCTACAATGAGCAGTTCTTC.